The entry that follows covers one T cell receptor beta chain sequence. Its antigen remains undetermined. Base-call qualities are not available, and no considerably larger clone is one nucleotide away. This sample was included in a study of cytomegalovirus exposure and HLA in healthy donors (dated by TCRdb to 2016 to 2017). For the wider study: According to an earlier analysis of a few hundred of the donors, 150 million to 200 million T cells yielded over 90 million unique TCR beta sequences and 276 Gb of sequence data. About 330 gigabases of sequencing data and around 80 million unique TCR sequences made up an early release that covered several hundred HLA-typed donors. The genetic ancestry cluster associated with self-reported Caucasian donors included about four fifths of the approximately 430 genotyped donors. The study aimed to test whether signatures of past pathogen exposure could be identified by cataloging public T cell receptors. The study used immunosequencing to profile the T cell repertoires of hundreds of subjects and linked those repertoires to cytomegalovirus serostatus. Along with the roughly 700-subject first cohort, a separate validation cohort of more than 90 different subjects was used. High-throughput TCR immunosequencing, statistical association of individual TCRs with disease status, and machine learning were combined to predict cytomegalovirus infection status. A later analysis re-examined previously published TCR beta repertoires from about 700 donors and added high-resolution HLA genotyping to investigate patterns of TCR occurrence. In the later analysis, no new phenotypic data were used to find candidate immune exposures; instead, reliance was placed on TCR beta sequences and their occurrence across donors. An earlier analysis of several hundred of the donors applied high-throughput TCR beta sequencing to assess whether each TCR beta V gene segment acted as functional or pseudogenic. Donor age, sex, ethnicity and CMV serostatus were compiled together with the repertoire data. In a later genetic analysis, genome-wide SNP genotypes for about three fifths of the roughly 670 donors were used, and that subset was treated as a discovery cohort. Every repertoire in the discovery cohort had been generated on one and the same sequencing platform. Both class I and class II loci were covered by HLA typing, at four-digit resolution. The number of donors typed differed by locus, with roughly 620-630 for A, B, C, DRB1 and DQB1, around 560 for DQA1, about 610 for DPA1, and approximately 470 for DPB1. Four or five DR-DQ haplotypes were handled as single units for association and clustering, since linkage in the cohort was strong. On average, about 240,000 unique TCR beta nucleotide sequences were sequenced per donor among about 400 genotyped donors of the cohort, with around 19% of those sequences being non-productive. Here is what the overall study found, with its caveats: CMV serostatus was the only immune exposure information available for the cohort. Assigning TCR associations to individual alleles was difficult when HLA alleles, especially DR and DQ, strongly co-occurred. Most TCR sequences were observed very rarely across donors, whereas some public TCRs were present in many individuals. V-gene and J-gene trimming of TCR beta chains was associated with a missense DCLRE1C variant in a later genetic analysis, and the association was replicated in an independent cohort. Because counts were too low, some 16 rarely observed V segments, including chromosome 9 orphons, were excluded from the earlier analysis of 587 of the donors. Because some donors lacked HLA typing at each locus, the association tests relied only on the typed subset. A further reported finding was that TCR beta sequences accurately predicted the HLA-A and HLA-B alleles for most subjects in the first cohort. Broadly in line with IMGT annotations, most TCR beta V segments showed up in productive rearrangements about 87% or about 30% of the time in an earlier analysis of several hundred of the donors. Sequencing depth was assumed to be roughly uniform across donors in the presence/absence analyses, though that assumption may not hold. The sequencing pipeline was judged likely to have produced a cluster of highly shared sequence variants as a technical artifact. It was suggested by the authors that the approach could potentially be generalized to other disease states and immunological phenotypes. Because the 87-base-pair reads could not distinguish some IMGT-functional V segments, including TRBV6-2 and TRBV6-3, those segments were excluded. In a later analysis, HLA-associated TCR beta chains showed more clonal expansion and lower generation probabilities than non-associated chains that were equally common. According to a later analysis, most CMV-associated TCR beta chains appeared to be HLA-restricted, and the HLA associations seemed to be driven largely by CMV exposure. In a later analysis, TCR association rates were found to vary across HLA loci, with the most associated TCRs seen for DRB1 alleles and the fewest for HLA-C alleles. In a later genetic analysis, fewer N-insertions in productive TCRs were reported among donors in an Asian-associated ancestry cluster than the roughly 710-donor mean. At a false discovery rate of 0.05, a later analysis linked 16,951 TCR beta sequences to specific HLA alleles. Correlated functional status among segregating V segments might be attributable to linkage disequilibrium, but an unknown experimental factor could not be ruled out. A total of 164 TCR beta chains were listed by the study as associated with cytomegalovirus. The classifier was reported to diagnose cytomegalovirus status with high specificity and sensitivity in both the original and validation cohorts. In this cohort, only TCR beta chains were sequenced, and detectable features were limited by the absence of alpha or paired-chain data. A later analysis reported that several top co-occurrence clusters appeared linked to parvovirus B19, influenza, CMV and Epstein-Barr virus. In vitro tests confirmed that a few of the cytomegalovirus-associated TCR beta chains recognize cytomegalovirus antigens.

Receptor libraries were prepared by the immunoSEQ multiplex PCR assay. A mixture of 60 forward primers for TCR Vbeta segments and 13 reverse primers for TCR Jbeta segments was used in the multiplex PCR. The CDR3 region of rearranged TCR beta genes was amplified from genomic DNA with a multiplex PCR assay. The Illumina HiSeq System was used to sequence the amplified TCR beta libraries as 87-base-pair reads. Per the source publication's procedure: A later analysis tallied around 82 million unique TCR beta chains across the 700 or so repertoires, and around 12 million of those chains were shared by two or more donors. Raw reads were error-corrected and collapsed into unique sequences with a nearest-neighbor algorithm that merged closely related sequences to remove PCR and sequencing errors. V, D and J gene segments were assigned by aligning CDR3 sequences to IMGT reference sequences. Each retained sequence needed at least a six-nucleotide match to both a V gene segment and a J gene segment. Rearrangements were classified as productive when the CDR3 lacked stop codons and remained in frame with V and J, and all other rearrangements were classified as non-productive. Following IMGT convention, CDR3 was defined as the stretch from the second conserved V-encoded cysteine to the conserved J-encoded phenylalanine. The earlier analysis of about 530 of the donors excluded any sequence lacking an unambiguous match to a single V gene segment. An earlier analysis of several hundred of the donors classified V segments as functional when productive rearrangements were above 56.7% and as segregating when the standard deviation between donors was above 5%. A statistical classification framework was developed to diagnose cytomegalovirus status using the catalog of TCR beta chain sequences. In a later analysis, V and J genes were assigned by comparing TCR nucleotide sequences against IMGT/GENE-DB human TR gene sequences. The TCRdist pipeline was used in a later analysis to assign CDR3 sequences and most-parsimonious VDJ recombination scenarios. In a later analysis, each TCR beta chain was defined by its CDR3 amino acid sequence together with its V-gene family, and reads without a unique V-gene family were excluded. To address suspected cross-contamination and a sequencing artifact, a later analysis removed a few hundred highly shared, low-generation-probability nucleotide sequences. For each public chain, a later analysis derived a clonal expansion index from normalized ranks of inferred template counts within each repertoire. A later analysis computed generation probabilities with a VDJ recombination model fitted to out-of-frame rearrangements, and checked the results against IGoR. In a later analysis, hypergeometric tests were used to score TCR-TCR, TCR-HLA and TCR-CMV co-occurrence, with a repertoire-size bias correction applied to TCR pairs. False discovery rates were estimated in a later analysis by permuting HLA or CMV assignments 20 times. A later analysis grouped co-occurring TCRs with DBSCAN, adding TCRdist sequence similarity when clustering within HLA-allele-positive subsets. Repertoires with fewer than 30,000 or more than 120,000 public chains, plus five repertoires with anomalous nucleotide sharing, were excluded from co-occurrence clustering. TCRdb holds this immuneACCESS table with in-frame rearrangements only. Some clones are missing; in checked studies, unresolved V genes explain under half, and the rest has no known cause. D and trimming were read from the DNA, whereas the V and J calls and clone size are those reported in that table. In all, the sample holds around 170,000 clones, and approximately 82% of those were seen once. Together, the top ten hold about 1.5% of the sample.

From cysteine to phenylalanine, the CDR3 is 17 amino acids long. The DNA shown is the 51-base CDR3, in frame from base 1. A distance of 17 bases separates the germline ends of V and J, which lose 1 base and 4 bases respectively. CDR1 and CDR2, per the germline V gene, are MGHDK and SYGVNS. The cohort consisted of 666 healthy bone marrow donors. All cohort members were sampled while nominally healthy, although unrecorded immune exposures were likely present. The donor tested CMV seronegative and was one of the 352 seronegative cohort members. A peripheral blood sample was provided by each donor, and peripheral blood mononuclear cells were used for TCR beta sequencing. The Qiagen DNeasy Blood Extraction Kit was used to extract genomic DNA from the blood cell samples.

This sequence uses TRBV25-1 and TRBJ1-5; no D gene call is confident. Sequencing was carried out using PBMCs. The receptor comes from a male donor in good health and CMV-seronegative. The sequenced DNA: TGTGCCAGCAGTGAATTCGAACTTTTGGCGGGGAATCAGCCCCAGCATTTT. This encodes CASSEFELLAGNQPQHF.